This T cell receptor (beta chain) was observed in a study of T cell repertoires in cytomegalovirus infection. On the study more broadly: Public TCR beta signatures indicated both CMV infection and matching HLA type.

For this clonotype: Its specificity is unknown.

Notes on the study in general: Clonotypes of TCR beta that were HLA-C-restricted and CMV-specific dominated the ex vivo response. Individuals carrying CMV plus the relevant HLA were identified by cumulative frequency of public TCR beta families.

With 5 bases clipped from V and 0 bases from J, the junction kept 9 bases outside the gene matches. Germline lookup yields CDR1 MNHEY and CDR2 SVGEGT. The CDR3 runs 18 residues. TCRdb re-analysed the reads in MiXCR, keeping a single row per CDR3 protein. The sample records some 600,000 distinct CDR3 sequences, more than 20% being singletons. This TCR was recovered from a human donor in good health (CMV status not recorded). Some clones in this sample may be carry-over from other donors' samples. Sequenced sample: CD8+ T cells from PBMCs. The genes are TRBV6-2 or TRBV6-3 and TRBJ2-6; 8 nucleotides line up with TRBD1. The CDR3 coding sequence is TGTGCCAGCAGTGCCAGTGGACAGGGCTTCTCTGGGGCCAACGTCCTGACTTTC. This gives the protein CASSASGQGFSGANVLTF.